A single sample is the source of the 16 T cell receptor beta chains below, sequenced in a study of T cells in narcolepsy. Data came from immunoSEQ multiplex PCR; TCRdb stores just in-frame clones and leaves some out. The sample lists approximately 25,000 clones, 55% to 65% occurring once. Material: memory (CD45RA-) CD4+ T cells from blood. The receptors stem from a human donor in good health.

By sample share, this clone is medium-sized (0.01 to 0.1%). The chain is built from TRBV28 and TRBJ2-7; D possibly uses TRBD1 or TRBD2 (6 bases each). V dropped 10 bases and J dropped 1 base, with 14 bases sitting between them. The CDR3 contains 13 residues. Germline V gene sequence: CDR1 MDHEN, CDR2 SYDVKM. This CDR3 reads CATLGGNSYEQYF. In DNA form, the CDR3 reads TGTGCCACCCTAGGGGGGAATTCCTACGAGCAGTACTTC.

This clone was recorded a few times. The V and J genes are TRBV5-6 and TRBJ2-7; 10 positions agree with TRBD1. CDR1 is SGHDT and CDR2 is YYEEEE in the germline V gene. J lost 6 bases, V lost 0 bases, and 6 bases had no gene match. The CDR3 totals 15 residues. For the CDR3, the DNA is TGTGCCAGCAGCTTGGCGGGACAGGGGATGGGCGAGCAGTACTTC. Translated, it gives CASSLAGQGMGEQYF.

The rearrangement uses TRBV7-9 and TRBJ1-2; D is uncertain. CDR1 is SEHNR, CDR2 FQNEAQ, per germline (reference sequence). The CDR3 consists of 13 residues. With 4 bases removed from V and 8 bases from J, the gap between germline ends came to 14 bases. This CDR3 reads CASSSQVRSGYTF. CDR3 nucleotides: TGTGCCAGCAGCTCCCAAGTTCGATCGGGCTACACCTTC.

The chain combines TRBV28 with TRBJ2-7; possible D gene TRBD1, 6 bases. V lost 3 bases and J lost 2, with 14 bases in between. This CDR3 contains 15 residues. Per germline, CDR1 MDHEN and CDR2 SYDVKM. Written as DNA, the CDR3 is TGTGCCAGCAGTTTCCCGGCAGGGGCTACCTACGAGCAGTACTTC. Protein: CASSFPAGATYEQYF.

The chain uses TRBV2 and TRBJ1-3; TRBD1 matches 8 bases. J lost 3 bases, V lost 6 bases, and 7 bases had no gene match. The CDR3 sequence is 15 residues long. The germline CDR1 and CDR2 sequences are SNHLY and FYNNEI. The CDR3 bases are TGTGCCAGCAGCGCAGGGGGCAGTCTTGGAAACACCATATATTTT. The encoded protein is CASSAGGSLGNTIYF.

The chain joins TRBV30 to TRBJ1-1, with 7 bases identical to TRBD1. The CDR3 is made up of 13 amino acids. Per the germline V gene, CDR1 is GTSNPN and CDR2 is SVGIG (reference sequence). J gave up 3 bases and V 4 bases, and 5 bases lay outside the gene matches. The CDR3 is CAWTEGADTEAFF. CDR3 in DNA: TGTGCCTGGACGGAGGGGGCGGACACTGAAGCTTTCTTT.

This clone showed up just a few times. The J gene is TRBJ2-1, the V gene TRBV4-1; D perhaps matches TRBD2 (6 bases). This CDR3 has 15 amino acids. Deletions cut 2 bases from V and 9 bases from J, with 17 bases between. The germline V gene has CDR1 MGHRA and CDR2 YSYEKL. CDR3 amino acids: CASSQQHTSRTEQFF. CDR3 DNA sequence: TGCGCCAGCAGCCAACAACACACTAGCCGGACTGAGCAGTTCTTC.

In its sample, this clone was seen once. The V and J genes are TRBV6-5 and TRBJ1-5; no definite D call. Germline CDR1 and CDR2: MNHEY and SVGAGI. The CDR3 totals 14 residues. The V gene lost 4 bases and the J gene lost 4 bases, with 11 bases spanning the gap. CDR3 amino acids: CASSSEWGNQPQHF. In DNA, the CDR3 is TGTGCCAGCAGTTCGGAATGGGGAAATCAGCCCCAGCATTTT.

Note on this clone: Additional DNA sequences in this sample encode the identical CDR3. The chain uses TRBV27 and TRBJ2-2; 7 bases match TRBD1. Trimming took 6 bases from V and 4 from J; bases not matched to a gene: 8. Germline V gives CDR1 MNHEY, CDR2 SMNVEV (reference sequence). The CDR3 runs 15 residues. The CDR3 region has the DNA TGTGCCAGCAGACACCGGGACAGAGCCACCGGGGAGCTGTTTTTT. Translation gives CASRHRDRATGELFF.

This chain joins TRBV27 and TRBJ2-6; D is undetermined. This CDR3 contains 15 residues. The ends were cut back, 3 bases at V and 0 bases at J, with 6 bases in the middle. Germline-derived CDR1 and CDR2 are MNHEY and SMNVEV (reference sequence). The CDR3 DNA sequence: TGTGCCAGCAGTTTTGACGCCTCTGGGGCCAACGTCCTGACTTTC. Its protein is CASSFDASGANVLTF.

This clone was seen a single time. The chain is built from TRBV10-3 and TRBJ1-2, with a tentative D call TRBD1 (6 bases). The CDR3 extends over 13 amino acids. CDR1 and CDR2 (germline): ENHRY, SYGVKD. V dropped 4 bases and J dropped 7 bases, with 13 bases sitting between them. For the CDR3, the DNA is TGTGCCATCAGTGGCGGGACACATTCTGGCTACACCTTC. It yields the protein CAISGGTHSGYTF.

There are a few counts of this clone. The chain uses TRBV2 and TRBJ1-4; D possibly corresponds to TRBD1 (6 bases). The CDR3 is made up of 14 amino acids. CDR1 is SNHLY and CDR2 is FYNNEI in the germline V gene. Trimming pared 9 bases from V and 8 bases from J, leaving 19 bases between. CDR3: CASQGSRGEEKLFF. The CDR3 nucleotides read TGTGCCAGTCAGGGTAGCAGGGGTGAGGAAAAACTGTTTTTT.

The chain has TRBV5-6 and TRBJ2-5; no clear D gene. V dropped 0 bases and J dropped 3 bases, with 12 bases sitting between them. This CDR3 region has 15 residues. The germline V gene has CDR1 SGHDT and CDR2 YYEEEE. In nucleotides, the CDR3 is TGTGCCAGCAGCTTGGGGGTGGCAGGAAAAGAGACCCAGTACTTC. Translated, it gives CASSLGVAGKETQYF. Looking up the rest from reference TRBV5-6 and TRBJ2-5 gives the full variable domain: DAGVTQSPTHLIKTRGQQVTLRCSPKSGHDTVSWYQQALGQGPQFIFQYYEEEERQRGNFPDRFSGHQFPNYSSELNVNALLLGDSALYLCASSLGVAGKETQYFGPGTRLLVL.

The J gene is TRBJ1-1, the V gene TRBV6-6; no clear D. V was pared by 5 bases and J by 4 bases, with 14 bases between. Germline V gene lookup returns CDR1 MNHNY and CDR2 SVGAGI (reference sequence). This CDR3 is 14 amino acids long. The CDR3 DNA follows: TGTGCCAGCAGTGACTGGGGAGGAGGCACTGAAGCTTTCTTT. Encoded protein: CASSDWGGGTEAFF.

This chain connects TRBV6-1 to TRBJ1-5; the match to TRBD1 covers 10 bases. Germline V gene data show CDR1 as MNHNS and CDR2 as SASEGT. Trimming cost V 6 bases and J 6 bases; bases outside gene matches: 8. This CDR3 region has 15 residues. The CDR3 loop reads CASREGGTGVQPQHF. The CDR3 bases are TGTGCCAGCAGGGAGGGAGGGACAGGGGTTCAGCCCCAGCATTTT.

The chain couples TRBV7-9 to TRBJ1-4; no firm D call. V was pared by 3 bases and J by 5 bases, with 7 bases between. The CDR3 loop spans 13 amino acids. Germline CDR1 SEHNR, CDR2 FQNEAQ (reference sequence). CDR3 in DNA: TGTGCCAGCAGCTTTGGTGGGAATGAAAAACTGTTTTTT. It translates to CASSFGGNEKLFF.